The clone carrying this T cell receptor beta chain appeared a single time. The antigen is not known. The data originate from a study of somatic mutations in cytotoxic T cells in rheumatoid arthritis. Overall study results and limits: Among rheumatoid arthritis patients and age-matched healthy controls, CD8+ T-cell clonality was not significantly different. Clonality of CD8+ cells rose with age in rheumatoid arthritis patients but not healthy controls.

Some clones are missing from TCRdb's copy, which holds only in-frame ones; the method was immunoSEQ multiplex PCR. Among some 38,000 clones listed, about 80% were seen once. V was clipped by 2 bases and J by 5 bases; unmatched bases: 6. CDR1 and CDR2 from the germline V gene are SGHTA and FQGNSA. The CDR3 sequence is 14 residues long. The TCR was taken from a man between 35 and 55 years old in good health. The chain links TRBV7-2 to TRBJ2-7; 7 bases map to TRBD2. Material: CD8+ T cells sorted from blood. DNA of the CDR3: TGTGCCAGCAGCTTAAGCGCGGGAGTCCACGAGCAGTACTTC. Amino acids: CASSLSAGVHEQYF.